The 26 T cell receptor beta chains below come from one sample, sequenced in a study of blood T cell repertoires in COVID-19. Produced via immunoSEQ multiplex PCR; TCRdb's table is partial and in-frame only. The data show tens of thousands of clones, with approximately 90% seen just once and approximately 20% held by the top ten. The sample comprised peripheral blood. These receptors all stem from a man between 45 and 60 years old in a cohort sampled during active COVID-19.

This chain uses TRBV24-1 with TRBJ2-1; possible D gene TRBD2, 6 bases. V was shortened by 9 bases and J by 0 bases, with 17 bases between the two germline ends. There are 16 residues in the CDR3. Germline V CDR1 and CDR2: KGHDR, SFDVKD. CDR3: CATESRGESSYNEQFF. The CDR3 nucleotides are TGTGCCACCGAGAGCCGCGGGGAGAGCTCCTACAATGAGCAGTTCTTC.

The chain is built from TRBV29-1 and TRBJ1-2, with D tentatively TRBD1 (5 bases). This CDR3 is built from 12 residues. Germline assignment: CDR1 SQVTM and CDR2 ANQGSEA. The V and J ends lost 1 base and 4 bases respectively, with 7 bases between them. The CDR3 reads CSVEGTLYGYTF. The CDR3, as DNA: TGCAGCGTTGAAGGGACACTCTATGGCTACACCTTC. Drawing the rest from reference TRBV29-1 and TRBJ1-2, the complete variable domain is SAVISQKPSRDICQRGTSLTIQCQVDSQVTMMFWYRQQPGQSLTLIATANQGSEATYESGFVIDKFPISRPNLTFSTLTVSNMSPEDSSIYLCSVEGTLYGYTFGSGTRLTVV.

The CDR3 region has the DNA TGTGCCAGCAGCCCTTCTATTTGGAATCAGCCCCAGCATTTT. Its protein is CASSPSIWNQPQHF. The genes are TRBV3-1 (or the pseudogene TRBV3-2) and TRBJ1-5, with D uncertain. Trimming took 4 bases from V and 4 from J, leaving 11 bases between them. Germline V gives CDR1 LGHDT, CDR2 YNNKEL (reference sequence). This CDR3 region has 14 residues.

J is TRBJ2-1 and V is TRBV19, with 7 bases matching TRBD1. Germline V CDR1 and CDR2: LNHDA, SQIVND (reference sequence). The CDR3 contains 15 residues. J lost 7 bases, V lost 3 bases, and 9 bases had no gene match. In DNA form, the CDR3 reads TGTGCCAGTAGTATTATGGGACAGTTTAATAATGAGCAGTTCTTC. Amino acid sequence: CASSIMGQFNNEQFF.

The V call is TRBV7-9, the J call TRBJ2-5; 11 bases fit TRBD1. J was trimmed by 0 bases and V by 5 bases; bases with no gene match: 11. Germline-derived CDR1 and CDR2 are SEHNR and FQNEAQ (reference sequence). The CDR3 extends over 18 amino acids. The CDR3 sequence is CASSPEARDRGYQETQYF. The DNA for the CDR3 is TGTGCCAGCAGCCCAGAGGCGAGGGACAGGGGGTACCAAGAGACCCAGTACTTC.

The chain recombines TRBV3-1 (or the pseudogene TRBV3-2) with TRBJ1-2, with a tentative D call TRBD1 (5 bases). In germline, CDR1 is LGHDT, CDR2 YNNKEL (reference sequence). The CDR3 sequence is 15 residues long. V was clipped by 0 bases and J by 7 bases, with 15 bases between them. DNA for the CDR3: TGTGCCAGCAGCCAAGATAGCTCCAGGGTACGTGGCTACACCTTC. This gives the protein CASSQDSSRVRGYTF.

The chain employs TRBV30 and TRBJ1-1; D perhaps matches TRBD1 (5 bases). V lost 2 bases and J lost 5, with 9 bases in between. The CDR3 has 12 residues. The germline CDR1 and CDR2 sequences are GTSNPN and SVGIG (reference sequence). CDR3 in DNA: TGTGCCTGGAGTTTCAGGGAAACTGAAGCTTTCTTT. It specifies CAWSFRETEAFF.

The chain combines TRBV18 with TRBJ2-1, with 15 bases that match TRBD2. Germline V gene lookup returns CDR1 KGHSH and CDR2 LQKENI. The CDR3 is 16 residues long. The V and J ends lost 0 bases and 9 bases, in that order; junction bases with no gene match: 3. Here the CDR3 DNA reads TGTGCCAGCTCACCACCGGGACTAGCGGGGGGTGGTGAGCAGTTCTTC. Translated: CASSPPGLAGGGEQFF.

The rearrangement joins TRBV11-2 to TRBJ2-5; tentatively, D is TRBD1 (7 bases). The CDR3 sequence is 16 residues long. CDR1 is SGHAT and CDR2 is FQNNGV in the germline V gene. The V and J ends lost 2 bases and 1 base respectively, with 14 bases between them. CDR3 in DNA: TGTGCCAGCAGCTTAAAGTGGAGGGGGCTCCAAGAGACCCAGTACTTC. Protein product: CASSLKWRGLQETQYF.

This chain uses TRBV29-1 with TRBJ2-7; a weak D match, TRBD2 (6 bases). CDR1 SQVTM and CDR2 ANQGSEA come from the germline V gene. This CDR3 is 14 amino acids long. V lost 4 bases and J 4 bases, leaving 17 bases between the germline ends. The DNA of the CDR3 is TGCAGCGTTGCGGGGCCAGGGACTTCATACGAGCAGTACTTC. This encodes CSVAGPGTSYEQYF.

The chain is built from TRBV4-2 and TRBJ2-1; 11 bases agree with TRBD1. This CDR3 has 16 residues. Germline values: CDR1 LGHNA, CDR2 YNFKEQ. The junction had 3 bases not matched to a gene; V was cut back by 2 bases and J by 3 bases. The CDR3 loop reads CASSQPDRGLYNEQFF. For the CDR3, the DNA is TGTGCCAGCAGCCAACCGGACAGGGGGCTCTACAATGAGCAGTTCTTC.

In this sample, this clone turned up a few times. This chain links TRBV5-3 with TRBJ1-5, with D perhaps TRBD1 (5 bases). TRBV5-3 is annotated as an ORF whose role is uncertain. The CDR3 totals 15 residues. V lost 4 bases and J 0 bases, leaving 11 bases between the germline ends. CDR3 sequence: CARSRGLHSNQPQHF. The CDR3 nucleotides read TGTGCCAGAAGCCGGGGACTCCATAGCAATCAGCCCCAGCATTTT.

The CDR3 is CASSVEGGGNSPLHF. Here the CDR3 DNA reads TGTGCCAGCAGCGTAGAAGGGGGCGGGAATTCACCCCTCCACTTT. The V call is TRBV9, the J call TRBJ1-6; the match to TRBD1 covers 7 bases. In germline, CDR1 is SGDLS, CDR2 YYNGEE. J lost 7 bases, V lost 0 bases, and 4 bases had no gene match. The CDR3 is 15 residues long.

V usage is TRBV15 and J usage is TRBJ2-4, with 7 bases lining up with TRBD1. In germline, CDR1 is LNHNV, CDR2 YYDKDF (reference sequence). Germline trimming cut 7 bases from V and 6 bases from J; bases unmatched to any gene: 6. The CDR3 spans 13 residues. In DNA form, the CDR3 reads TGTGCCACCATGGGCAGGGGGTTAAACATTCAGTACTTC. Translated: CATMGRGLNIQYF. Full variable domain (rest looked up from reference TRBV15 and TRBJ2-4): DAMVIQNPRYQVTQFGKPVTLSCSQTLNHNVMYWYQQKSSQAPKLLFHYYDKDFNNEADTPDNFQSRRPNTSFCFLDIRSPGLGDTAMYLCATMGRGLNIQYFGAGTRLSVL.

This chain joins TRBV15 and TRBJ1-6; D is unclear. Trimming shortened V by 4 bases and J by 2 bases, and 12 bases separated the two germline ends. This CDR3 region has 16 residues. Germline values: CDR1 LNHNV, CDR2 YYDKDF (reference sequence). CDR3 residues: CATSTDSDPYNSPLHF. In DNA form, the CDR3 reads TGTGCCACCAGCACCGACTCCGACCCCTATAATTCACCCCTCCACTTT.

V and J are TRBV11-3 and TRBJ2-5; the match to TRBD2 covers 8 bases. CDR1 is SGHNT and CDR2 is YENEEA in the germline V gene. With V trimmed by 5 bases and J by 2 bases, 10 bases remained unmatched. The CDR3 covers 16 residues. Here the CDR3 reads CASSPWAAGVQETQYF. CDR3 nucleotide sequence: TGTGCCAGCAGCCCTTGGGCAGCGGGGGTGCAAGAGACCCAGTACTTC. Looking up the rest from reference TRBV11-3 and TRBJ2-5 gives the full variable domain: EAGVVQSPRYKIIEKKQPVAFWCNPISGHNTLYWYLQNLGQGPELLIRYENEEAVDDSQLPKDRFSAERLKGVDSTLKIQPAELGDSAVYLCASSPWAAGVQETQYFGPGTRLLVL.

This chain joins TRBV27 and TRBJ2-5; TRBD2 is a possible D gene (6 bases). CDR1 is MNHEY and CDR2 is SMNVEV in the germline V gene (reference sequence). The CDR3 sequence is 17 residues long. V shed 6 bases and J shed 3 bases, with 23 bases lying between them. The DNA of the CDR3 is TGTGCCAGCAGAGCCCCACCACTAGCTATGAATAAAGAGACCCAGTACTTC. Its translation is CASRAPPLAMNKETQYF.

This chain uses TRBV18 with TRBJ2-1; D perhaps matches TRBD2 (6 bases). CDR1 is KGHSH and CDR2 is LQKENI in the germline V gene. V shed 0 bases and J shed 9 bases, with 15 bases lying between them. The CDR3 loop spans 15 amino acids. CDR3 nucleotides: TGTGCCAGCTCACCACCGGATCGGGAGATCTTTGAGCAGTTCTTC. Its protein is CASSPPDREIFEQFF. Looking up the rest from reference TRBV18 and TRBJ2-1 gives the full variable domain: NAGVMQNPRHLVRRRGQEARLRCSPMKGHSHVYWYRQLPEEGLKFMVYLQKENIIDESGMPKERFSAEFPKEGPSILRIQQVVRGDSAAYFCASSPPDREIFEQFFGPGTRLTVL.

The genes are TRBV24-1 and TRBJ2-5; 9 bases map to TRBD1. With V trimmed by 2 bases and J by 4 bases, 7 bases remained unmatched. Germline V gene sequence: CDR1 KGHDR, CDR2 SFDVKD. There are 16 residues in the CDR3. Here the CDR3 DNA reads TGTGCCACCAGTGATTGGGACAGGGAATCCCGAGAGACCCAGTACTTC. Translated, it gives CATSDWDRESRETQYF.

The chain's CDR3 is CASSFDRAGSYEQYV. In nucleotides, the CDR3 is TGTGCCAGCAGCTTTGACAGGGCGGGGTCCTACGAGCAGTACGTC. V and J are TRBV5-5 and TRBJ2-7, with D perhaps TRBD1 (7 bases). This CDR3 comprises 15 residues. V was shortened by 2 bases and J by 1 base, with 13 bases between the two germline ends. CDR1 SGHKS and CDR2 YYEKEE come from the germline V gene (reference sequence).

This clone appeared a single time. The V gene is TRBV4-3, the J gene TRBJ2-1, with 8 bases lining up with TRBD2. The J segment lost 12 bases and the V segment lost 1 base, leaving 14 bases of the junction unmatched. The CDR3 contains 16 residues. The germline V gene encodes CDR1 LGHNA and CDR2 YSLEER. The CDR3: CASSQVASGGPWGQFF. CDR3 sequence (DNA): TGCGCCAGCAGCCAAGTTGCCAGCGGGGGCCCTTGGGGGCAGTTCTTC.

The V and J genes are TRBV9 and TRBJ2-5; D remains ambiguous. The V gene lost 0 bases and the J gene lost 5 bases, with 11 bases spanning the gap. Germline V lookup: CDR1 SGDLS, CDR2 YYNGEE. This CDR3 region has 14 residues. The CDR3 here is CASSVEAQVETQYF. CDR3 sequence (DNA): TGTGCCAGCAGCGTAGAGGCCCAGGTGGAGACCCAGTACTTC. The full variable domain, rest sourced from reference TRBV9 and TRBJ2-5, is DSGVTQTPKHLITATGQRVTLRCSPRSGDLSVYWYQQSLDQGLQFLIQYYNGEERAKGNILERFSAQQFPDLHSELNLSSLELGDSALYFCASSVEAQVETQYFGPGTRLLVL.

CDR3 sequence (DNA): TGTGCCAGCAATACAGGGTCAGGAAACACTGAAGCTTTCTTT. The encoded protein is CASNTGSGNTEAFF. V gene TRBV27 combines with J gene TRBJ1-1; maybe TRBD1 (6 bases). Germline V gene data show CDR1 as MNHEY and CDR2 as SMNVEV (reference sequence). This CDR3 contains 14 residues. The V and J ends lost 7 bases and 2 bases respectively, with 14 bases between them.

The rearrangement links TRBV4-1 to TRBJ1-2; D possibly corresponds to TRBD1 (6 bases). The CDR3 loop spans 15 amino acids. In germline, CDR1 is MGHRA, CDR2 YSYEKL. Trimming cost V 4 bases and J 2 bases, with 14 bases left between them. In DNA, the CDR3 is TGCGCCAGCAGCCCTTGGGACACTCACAACTATGGCTACACCTTC. Protein product: CASSPWDTHNYGYTF.

The rearrangement joins TRBV9 to TRBJ1-1; 10 bases match TRBD1. V lost 1 base and J lost 3; bases outside the gene matches: 3. The germline V gene has CDR1 SGDLS and CDR2 YYNGEE. This CDR3 is built from 15 residues. CDR3 protein: CASSVRQGADTEAFF. CDR3 sequence (DNA): TGTGCCAGCAGCGTAAGACAGGGGGCGGACACTGAAGCTTTCTTT.

As DNA, the CDR3 is TGCGCCAGCAGCCTCATAGGACAGGGCCATAATTCACCCCTCCACTTT. This gives the protein CASSLIGQGHNSPLHF. The chain joins TRBV4-3 to TRBJ1-6; 8 bases are shared with TRBD1. Trimming removed 4 bases from V and 5 bases from J; junction bases left unmatched: 7. Germline CDR1 LGHNA, CDR2 YSLEER. CDR3 length: 16 amino acids.